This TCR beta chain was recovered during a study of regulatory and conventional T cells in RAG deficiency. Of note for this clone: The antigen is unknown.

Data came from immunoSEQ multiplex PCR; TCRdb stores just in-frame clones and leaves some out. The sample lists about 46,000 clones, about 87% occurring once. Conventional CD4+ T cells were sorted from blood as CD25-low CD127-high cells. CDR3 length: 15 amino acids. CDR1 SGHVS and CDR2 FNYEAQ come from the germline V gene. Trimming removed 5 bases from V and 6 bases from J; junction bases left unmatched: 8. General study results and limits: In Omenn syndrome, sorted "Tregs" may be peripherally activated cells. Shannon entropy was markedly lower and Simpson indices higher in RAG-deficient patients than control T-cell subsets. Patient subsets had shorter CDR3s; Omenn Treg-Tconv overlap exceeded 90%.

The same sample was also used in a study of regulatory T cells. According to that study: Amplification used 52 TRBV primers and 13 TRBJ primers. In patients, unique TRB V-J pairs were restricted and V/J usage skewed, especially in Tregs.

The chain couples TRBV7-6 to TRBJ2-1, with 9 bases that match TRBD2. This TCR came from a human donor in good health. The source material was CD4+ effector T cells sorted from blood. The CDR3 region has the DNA TGTGCCAGCAGCGACGGGACTAGCCCGGTCAATGAGCAGTTCTTC. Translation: CASSDGTSPVNEQFF.